These T cell receptor beta chains were read from a single sample in a study of tumor and adjacent non-tumor tissue in lung cancer. TCRdb reanalysed the multiplex PCR reads using MiXCR and keeps one entry per CDR3 protein. The sample records some 80,000 distinct CDR3 sequences, under 80% being singletons. Sequenced sample: distant non-tumor lung tissue. All receptors derive from a woman in her forties or fifties with non-small cell lung cancer. CDR3s include the opening cysteine and the closing phenylalanine or tryptophan. D genes are given only for firm matches. Clone size is given for some rows only: seen once, a few or many times, or a class if the clone is expanded.

clone size	J gene	D gene	V gene	CDR3 DNA	CDR3 protein
medium-sized	TRBJ2-7	NA	TRBV12-3/TRBV12-4	TGTGCCAGCAGGCTACAGGGATCCGAGCAGTACTTC	CASRLQGSEQYF
NA	TRBJ1-1	NA	TRBV18	TGTGCCAGCTCAATTATAGGGCTAGAAGACACTGAAGCTTTCTTT	CASSIIGLEDTEAFF
NA	TRBJ1-1	NA	TRBV5-1	TGCGCCAGCAACTTGGTTGCCAGAGAGAACACTGAAGTTTTCTTT	CASNLVARENTEVFF
NA	TRBJ2-7	TRBD2	TRBV4-2	TGTGCCAGCGACCAACAGTTTGGGACTAGCGGGCGACCCTACGAGCAGTACTTC	CASDQQFGTSGRPYEQYF
few	TRBJ1-1	TRBD1	TRBV20-1	TGCAGTGCTCCGACAGGGAAGCCTGAAGCTTCCTTT	CSAPTGKPEASF
NA	TRBJ2-3	TRBD2	TRBV6-2/TRBV6-3	TGTGCCACCACCATACTAGCGGGGCCTAGCACATATACGCAGTATTTT	CATTILAGPSTYTQYF
NA	TRBJ2-7	NA	TRBV6-5	TGTGCCAGCACAAAAAACCCCGGGATAGGGGCCTACGAGCAGTACTTT	CASTKNPGIGAYEQYF
many	TRBJ2-2	NA	TRBV7-9	TGTGCCAGCAGCTCCGGGACCTTCAACACCGGGGAGCTGTTTTTT	CASSSGTFNTGELFF
large	TRBJ2-1	TRBD2	TRBV6-5	TGTGCCAGCAGGCACGCCTCGGGGCGGGGGGGGGACAATGAGCAGTTCTTC	CASRHASGRGGDNEQFF
NA	TRBJ2-1	NA	TRBV11-1	TGTACCAGCAGCCTTACCTGGACGGAGGACAATGAGCAGTTCTTC	CTSSLTWTEDNEQFF
NA	TRBJ2-3	NA	TRBV14	TGTGCCAGCAGCCAAGATTCTAAAAGGTCAGATATGCAGTATTTT	CASSQDSKRSDMQYF
NA	TRBJ2-3	NA	TRBV11-2	TGTGCCAGCTGCTTAGATCGGGCCTATACGCAGTATTTT	CASCLDRAYTQYF
NA	TRBJ2-1	TRBD2	TRBV6-5	TGTGCCAGCAACTTTAAAGTCCAAGCGGGAGCTAATGAGCAGTTCTTC	CASNFKVQAGANEQFF
once	TRBJ2-2	NA	TRBV4-2	TGTGCCAGCAGTCAAGCACTAGACACCGGGGAGCTGTTTTTT	CASSQALDTGELFF
NA	TRBJ2-7	TRBD2	TRBV11-2	TGTGCCAGCAGCTTAGTGGCGGGAGGCCAGTACGGGCAGTATTTC	CASSLVAGGQYGQYF
many	TRBJ2-5	TRBD2	TRBV6-6	TGTGCCAGCAGCTACAGCGGAGCGGGGAGTGAAGGCCCCCAAGAGACCCAGTACTTC	CASSYSGAGSEGPQETQYF
NA	TRBJ2-1	NA	TRBV6-2/TRBV6-3	TGTGCCAGTACCATAGCGACAGTGGGGGAGCAGTTCTTC	CASTIATVGEQFF
NA	TRBJ2-3	NA	TRBV12-3/TRBV12-4	TGTGCCAGCAGTTTAAGTGGGGTACGCGGAGATACGCAGTATTTT	CASSLSGVRGDTQYF
many	TRBJ2-3	TRBD1	TRBV7-8	TGTGCCAGCAGCAGAGGGACAGTCGGCACAGATACGCAGTATTTT	CASSRGTVGTDTQYF
NA	TRBJ2-3	TRBD2	TRBV10-1	TGCGCCAGCAGTCCGGGGACTAGCGAGAGTAGCACAGATACGCAGTATTTT	CASSPGTSESSTDTQYF
once	TRBJ2-1	TRBD2	TRBV6-2/TRBV6-3	TGTACCAGCAGCCCCGGACTAGTGGGTGTATATGAGCAGTTCTTC	CTSSPGLVGVYEQFF
NA	TRBJ2-1	TRBD1	TRBV4-1	TGCGCCAGCAGTCACCCGACACAGGGGGATGTATACAATGAGCAGTTCTTC	CASSHPTQGDVYNEQFF
NA	TRBJ1-5	TRBD1	TRBV30	TGTTCCTGGGGTCAGACAGGGAAGGGTCAGCCCCAGCATTTT	CSWGQTGKGQPQHF
NA	TRBJ1-1	NA	TRBV10-3	TGTGCCACCAGTGGGAACGGGGGGGACATTGAAGCTTTCTTT	CATSGNGGDIEAFF
NA	TRBJ1-1	TRBD1	TRBV12-3/TRBV12-4	TGTGCCAGCAGTCTCCGACAGGGGCAGAACACTGAAACTTCCTTT	CASSLRQGQNTETSF
medium-sized	TRBJ2-5	TRBD2	TRBV11-2	TGTGCCAGCAGCTTAGGGACTAGCGGGAAAGAGACCCAGTACTTC	CASSLGTSGKETQYF
NA	TRBJ2-4	TRBD2	TRBV11-2	TGTGCCTGCGGTTTCCCTAGCGGAATTGGGGACATTCAGTACTTC	CACGFPSGIGDIQYF
NA	TRBJ2-7	TRBD1	TRBV5-6	TGTGCCACCATCCCTCAGGGGGACTCCTACGAGCAGTACTTC	CATIPQGDSYEQYF
NA	TRBJ1-1	NA	TRBV12-3/TRBV12-4	TGTGCCAGCAGTTTAGAGACCTTAGGGGACACTGAAGCCTTCTTT	CASSLETLGDTEAFF